The source of this TCR beta chain is a study of beta chain features in type 1 diabetes. Whole-study findings and limits: Whether HLA type influences TCRB rearrangement remained unresolved here.

Trimming took off 3 bases at V and 1 base at J, with 9 bases between the two ends. This CDR3 has 13 amino acids. Germline lookup yields CDR1 SQVTM and CDR2 ANQGSEA. Investigators reverse transcribed all isolated RNA, so they sequenced expressed TCRB transcripts. The protocol was immunoSEQ multiplex PCR, while the TCRdb copy is restricted to in-frame clones and leaves out a portion. Altogether roughly 330,000 clones are present, roughly 9.6% being singletons, with the ten largest covering roughly 0.014%. This clone was counted between two and nine times. Its cognate antigen is unknown. The specimen sequenced was naive CD4+ T cells from blood. This chain connects TRBV29-1 to TRBJ1-1, with no clear D. The TCR comes from a young woman in good health. The CDR3 nucleotides read TGCAGCGTTGACAAACGAGAGAACACTGAAGCTTTCTTT. Its translation is CSVDKRENTEAFF.